This T cell receptor (beta chain) originates from a study of cytomegalovirus exposure and HLA in healthy donors. The CDR3 length is 17 residues. V lost 1 base to trimming and J lost 2 bases; unmatched junction nucleotides: 7. Germline-derived CDR1 and CDR2 are SGDLS and YYNGEE. The primer mix had 60 Vbeta and 13 Jbeta primers. Libraries were prepared by immunoSEQ multiplex PCR; TCRdb keeps only in-frame clonotypes and omits some of them. This sample's clone table lists 150,000 to 200,000 clones. This receptor was obtained from a woman under 30 in good health and CMV-seropositive. V is TRBV9 and J is TRBJ2-3, with TRBD2 matching over 10 bases. The sequenced sample was PBMCs. CDR3 amino acids: CASSVLAGEQITDTQYF. CDR3 nucleotide sequence: TGTGCCAGCAGCGTACTAGCGGGGGAGCAAATCACAGATACGCAGTATTTT.